The clone carrying this T cell receptor beta chain was detected only a few times. What it recognizes is unknown. These data are taken from a study of a mutant IDH1 vaccine in newly diagnosed glioma. Across the study: Most had both radiotherapy and temozolomide beforehand; others had only one. Notes on the study in general: Immune responses arising from the vaccine appeared in approximately 93% of patients.

Time point denoted: week 35, safety follow-up. In every dose of vaccine, 300 ug of mutant IDH1 20-mer peptide was given alongside topical imiquimod. The assay was immunoSEQ multiplex PCR, and TCRdb's table has in-frame clones only and misses some. Of about 66,000 clones in the sample, about 74% were seen once. The CDR3 loop spans 14 amino acids. V was trimmed by 7 bases and J by 0 bases, leaving 10 bases between them. Germline CDR1 and CDR2: MNHNS and SASEGT. This sequence originates from a man aged 45 to 65 with glioma. This sample comprised PBMCs, obtained from a glioma patient whose treatment included an IDH1 peptide vaccine. The V and J genes are TRBV6-1 and TRBJ1-5, with D hard to call. As DNA, the CDR3 is TGTGCCAGCACCCCCACCACTAGCAATCAGCCCCAGCATTTT. The encoded protein is CASTPTTSNQPQHF.